This T cell receptor beta chain is drawn from a study of cytotoxic CD8 clonotypes in ibrutinib-treated CLL. As for the study in general: Among patients, about 25 responded partially and 2 completely; about 14 then stayed remitted and roughly 12 progressed after median 68 months.

The table lists this clone with a count of one. Only in-frame clones appear in the TCRdb table, and some are missing; sequencing was by immunoSEQ multiplex PCR. The sample includes 65,000 to 95,000 clones, around 84% of them seen just once. V lost 1 base, J lost 5 bases, and 15 bases lay in between. This CDR3 is 15 amino acids long. Germline values: CDR1 SGHVS, CDR2 FNYEAQ. The chain uses TRBV7-6 and TRBJ2-7; tentative D call: TRBD1 (5 bases). The receptor was derived from a human donor with chronic lymphocytic leukemia. The material was PBMCs, obtained before ibrutinib treatment. Written as DNA, the CDR3 is TGTGCCAGCAGCTTAGTTTCTTTACAGGCCCACGAGCAGTACTTC. It specifies CASSLVSLQAHEQYF.